A selection of T cell receptor beta chains follows, all from one sample in a study of T cell responses to AZD1222 COVID-19 vaccine. The data were produced by immunoSEQ multiplex PCR, yet TCRdb's version contains in-frame clones alone and is incomplete. The table has 95,000 to 150,000 clones, approximately 85% seen once; the top ten hold roughly 6.2%. The sample was peripheral blood, taken on day 0 of AZD1222 vaccination. The receptors shown here come from an adult in good health. The CDR3 runs from the conserved cysteine through the conserved F or W. A D gene is named only where the DNA matches it firmly. Rows give clone size only sometimes, using once, few, many, or a class for an expanded clone.

v_call: TRBV12-2
d_call: -
clone_size: -
j_call: TRBJ2-2
cdr3_aa: CASRNNPHPREGEVTGELFF
cdr3_nt: TGTGCAAGTCGCAATAACCCACACCCGCGTGAGGGGGAGGTAACAGGGGAGCTGTTTTTT

v_call: TRBV4-1
d_call: TRBD2
clone_size: -
j_call: TRBJ2-2
cdr3_aa: CASSQDWTSGGTGELFF
cdr3_nt: TGCGCCAGCAGCCAAGATTGGACTAGCGGGGGCACCGGGGAGTTGTTTTTT

v_call: TRBV12-3/TRBV12-4
d_call: -
clone_size: -
j_call: TRBJ2-1
cdr3_aa: CASKAERDEQFF
cdr3_nt: TGTGCCAGCAAGGCGGAGAGGGATGAGCAGTTCTTC

v_call: TRBV5-6
d_call: TRBD1
clone_size: -
j_call: TRBJ2-3
cdr3_aa: CASSLAWTGRRDTQYF
cdr3_nt: TGTGCCAGCAGCTTGGCCTGGACAGGGAGAAGGGATACGCAGTATTTT

v_call: TRBV27
d_call: -
clone_size: -
j_call: TRBJ2-7
cdr3_aa: CASSLSGNSHSPNEQYF
cdr3_nt: TGTGCCAGCAGTTTATCGGGAAACAGCCATAGCCCCAACGAGCAGTACTTC

v_call: TRBV19
d_call: TRBD1
clone_size: once
j_call: TRBJ1-2
cdr3_aa: CASSIRDRGLGGYTF
cdr3_nt: TGTGCCAGTAGTATCCGGGACAGGGGGCTCGGTGGCTACACCTTC

v_call: TRBV12-5
d_call: -
clone_size: once
j_call: TRBJ1-2
cdr3_aa: CASGLKTGNTNYGYTF
cdr3_nt: TGTGCTAGTGGTTTGAAGACAGGAAACACTAACTATGGCTACACCTTC

v_call: TRBV13
d_call: TRBD1
clone_size: -
j_call: TRBJ1-1
cdr3_aa: CASSLGTGWTEAFF
cdr3_nt: TGTGCCAGCAGCTTAGGGACAGGGTGGACTGAAGCTTTCTTT

v_call: TRBV24-1
d_call: TRBD2
clone_size: -
j_call: TRBJ2-7
cdr3_aa: CATPSLRTSGCIWYEQYF
cdr3_nt: TGTGCCACTCCTTCGCTCCGGACTAGCGGGTGCATTTGGTACGAGCAGTACTTC

v_call: TRBV7-8
d_call: -
clone_size: -
j_call: TRBJ1-1
cdr3_aa: CASSPPDRKNTEAFF
cdr3_nt: TGTGCCAGCAGCCCACCGGACAGAAAGAACACTGAAGCTTTCTTT

v_call: TRBV6-1
d_call: -
clone_size: once
j_call: TRBJ1-5
cdr3_aa: CASSEFNSNQPQHF
cdr3_nt: TGTGCCAGCAGTGAATTTAATAGCAATCAGCCCCAGCATTTT

v_call: TRBV6-2/TRBV6-3
d_call: -
clone_size: -
j_call: TRBJ1-5
cdr3_aa: CASSYWGGLGNQPQHF
cdr3_nt: TGTGCCAGCAGTTATTGGGGGGGACTGGGCAATCAGCCCCAGCATTTT

v_call: TRBV4-2
d_call: TRBD2
clone_size: -
j_call: TRBJ2-3
cdr3_aa: CASSQESSGGISDTQYF
cdr3_nt: TGTGCCAGCAGCCAAGAATCCAGCGGGGGGATCTCAGATACGCAGTATTTT

v_call: TRBV28
d_call: -
clone_size: -
j_call: TRBJ1-2
cdr3_aa: CASLAPANYGYTF
cdr3_nt: TGTGCCAGCTTGGCACCAGCTAACTATGGCTACACCTTC

v_call: TRBV4-3
d_call: -
clone_size: -
j_call: TRBJ1-1
cdr3_aa: CASSPLGDPNTEAFF
cdr3_nt: TGCGCCAGCAGCCCTTTGGGGGACCCGAACACTGAAGCTTTCTTT

v_call: TRBV5-6
d_call: -
clone_size: -
j_call: TRBJ1-2
cdr3_aa: CASSSSRVGYTF
cdr3_nt: TGTGCCAGCAGCTCGTCACGTGTGGGCTACACCTTC

v_call: TRBV6-5
d_call: -
clone_size: -
j_call: TRBJ1-2
cdr3_aa: CASSKDTSYGYTF
cdr3_nt: TGTGCCAGCAGCAAGGACACGAGCTATGGCTACACCTTC

v_call: TRBV5-5
d_call: -
clone_size: -
j_call: TRBJ1-1
cdr3_aa: CASSFQERAYEAFF
cdr3_nt: TGTGCCAGCAGCTTTCAGGAGCGGGCTTATGAAGCTTTCTTT

v_call: TRBV5-5
d_call: -
clone_size: once
j_call: TRBJ2-4
cdr3_aa: CASSLGGTNIQYF
cdr3_nt: TGTGCCAGCAGCTTGGGGGGGACAAACATTCAGTACTTC

v_call: TRBV28
d_call: TRBD1
clone_size: -
j_call: TRBJ1-2
cdr3_aa: CASYRDRGQPRRGYTF
cdr3_nt: TGTGCCAGCTACCGGGACAGGGGGCAACCCCGGCGCGGCTACACCTTC

v_call: TRBV2
d_call: -
clone_size: -
j_call: TRBJ1-1
cdr3_aa: CASSEDTEAFF
cdr3_nt: TGTGCCAGCAGTGAGGACACTGAAGCTTTCTTT

v_call: TRBV10-3
d_call: -
clone_size: -
j_call: TRBJ1-6
cdr3_aa: CAISETPAGGAHNSPLHF
cdr3_nt: TGTGCCATCAGTGAAACCCCGGCGGGGGGCGCCCATAATTCACCCCTCCACTTT

v_call: TRBV5-1
d_call: -
clone_size: -
j_call: TRBJ2-2
cdr3_aa: CASRDMNTGELFF
cdr3_nt: TGCGCCAGCAGGGACATGAACACCGGGGAGCTGTTTTTT

v_call: TRBV5-8
d_call: -
clone_size: -
j_call: TRBJ2-4
cdr3_aa: CASSPVVVRDIQYF
cdr3_nt: TGTGCCAGCAGCCCGGTAGTGGTACGGGACATTCAGTACTTC

v_call: TRBV18
d_call: -
clone_size: -
j_call: TRBJ1-4
cdr3_aa: CASSQRQATNEKLFF
cdr3_nt: TGTGCCAGCTCACAACGACAGGCAACTAATGAAAAACTGTTTTTT

v_call: TRBV5-5
d_call: TRBD1
clone_size: once
j_call: TRBJ2-7
cdr3_aa: CASSGGTGVRSYEQYF
cdr3_nt: TGTGCCAGCAGCGGGGGGACAGGGGTTAGGTCCTACGAGCAGTACTTC

v_call: TRBV6-5
d_call: -
clone_size: -
j_call: TRBJ2-4
cdr3_aa: CASSYYDIQYF
cdr3_nt: TGTGCCAGCAGTTACTACGACATTCAGTACTTC

v_call: TRBV7-8
d_call: TRBD1
clone_size: -
j_call: TRBJ1-5
cdr3_aa: CASSSFPGQTNQPQHF
cdr3_nt: TGTGCCAGCAGCTCTTTTCCGGGACAGACCAATCAGCCCCAGCATTTT

v_call: TRBV4-1
d_call: TRBD1
clone_size: -
j_call: TRBJ2-7
cdr3_aa: CASSQGDSRLEEQYF
cdr3_nt: TGCGCCAGCAGCCAGGGGGACAGCCGGTTAGAGGAGCAGTACTTC

v_call: TRBV12-3/TRBV12-4
d_call: -
clone_size: -
j_call: TRBJ2-7
cdr3_aa: CASSSRPSGEQYF
cdr3_nt: TGTGCCAGCAGTTCCCGGCCGTCCGGCGAGCAGTACTTC

v_call: TRBV12-3/TRBV12-4
d_call: -
clone_size: -
j_call: TRBJ2-4
cdr3_aa: CASSLAQGNIQYF
cdr3_nt: TGTGCCAGCAGTTTAGCGCAGGGGAACATTCAGTACTTC

v_call: TRBV15
d_call: TRBD1
clone_size: -
j_call: TRBJ1-2
cdr3_aa: CATSSGGSGDRFHTF
cdr3_nt: TGTGCCACCAGCAGTGGTGGTTCCGGGGACAGGTTCCATACCTTC

v_call: TRBV6-5
d_call: TRBD2
clone_size: -
j_call: TRBJ2-5
cdr3_aa: CASSYRGGETQYF
cdr3_nt: TGTGCCAGCAGTTACCGCGGGGGGGAGACCCAGTACTTC

v_call: TRBV6-5
d_call: -
clone_size: -
j_call: TRBJ1-1
cdr3_aa: CASIWMSEAFF
cdr3_nt: TGTGCCAGCATTTGGATGTCTGAAGCTTTCTTT

v_call: TRBV4-3
d_call: -
clone_size: -
j_call: TRBJ2-2
cdr3_aa: CASSHRGGTGELFF
cdr3_nt: TGCGCCAGCAGCCACAGGGGGGGTACCGGGGAGCTGTTTTTT